This T cell receptor (beta chain) stems from a study of T cells in Graves' hyperthyroidism and ophthalmopathy. Per germline, CDR1 SEHNR and CDR2 FQNEAQ (reference sequence). This CDR3 is built from 15 residues. Amplification targeted TCR beta CDR3 regions from RNA transcripts. HTBI primers drove first-round RT-PCR of the TCR CDR3. TCRdb recomputed calls from the multiplex PCR reads with MiXCR, one row per CDR3 protein. The profile covers 450,000 to 550,000 distinct CDR3 sequences, with 24% appearing a single time and around 11% taken by the ten largest. Overall study findings and caveats: The model foresaw ophthalmopathy a median about 6.5 months prior to onset. The majority of expanded thyroid clonotypes above 0.001 also appeared in blood.

Individuals with ophthalmopathy presented a Clinical Activity Score of at least 3, a NOSPECS grade of at least 4 and a duration under 3 months. This clonotype turned up a few times. What it recognizes is unknown. Compared with germline, one end of the junction differs, possibly owing to a read error. The sequenced material came from blood. This rearrangement joins TRBV7-9 to TRBJ1-2; no clear D. This clonotype was sampled from a woman in her twenties or thirties with Graves' ophthalmopathy. This CDR3 reads CASTLVGRDGYGYTF. Written as DNA, the CDR3 is TGTGCCAGCACCTTAGTGGGTAGGGATGGCTATGGCTACACCTTC.